This T cell receptor beta chain was sequenced in a study of patients and donors after allogeneic stem cell transplantation (dated by TCRdb to 2020 to 2022). Details on this clonotype: There is no known antigen for this receptor. Germline and junction disagree at one end, which may indicate a read error.

Libraries came from RT-PCR. Sequencing used a NextSeq 550. TCRdb passed the public sequencing reads through fastp at Q25 and MiXCR, retaining productive beta sequences. Merged by CDR3 protein, the rows form single entries marked with the most common genes and DNA. The sample data list roughly 200,000 distinct CDR3 sequences, and around 41% of these were observed just once. The ten largest account for 11% of the sample. CDR1 is given as MDHEN and CDR2 as SYDVKM, both from the germline V gene. From its cysteine to its phenylalanine, the CDR3 spans 15 amino acids. Only the CDR3 DNA is retained, 45 bases long and in frame from the first base.

Sequenced sample: blood, either unsorted or a sorted T cell fraction (not recorded which). The rearrangement combines TRBV28 with TRBJ1-4; the junction holds 9 bases that match TRBD1. This TCR was recovered from a human donor who was either an allogeneic HSCT recipient or a stem cell or donor lymphocyte infusion donor (not recorded which). It is not recorded whose cells these are; they may come from a transplant donor. The encoded CDR3 is CASSFFGTGNGKLFF. The DNA sequence is as follows: TGTGCCAGCAGTTTCTTCGGGACAGGGAATGGAAAACTGTTTTTT. The full variable domain, with segments outside the CDR3 supplied by the reference TRBV28 and TRBJ1-4 proteins, appears as DVKVTQSSRYLVKRTGEKVFLECVQDMDHENMFWYRQDPGLGLRLIYFSYDVKMKEKGDIPEGYSVSREKKERFSLILESASTNQTSMYLCASSFFGTGNGKLFFGSGTQLSVL.